These T cell receptor beta chains were read from a single sample in a study of T cell responses to AZD1222 COVID-19 vaccine. Here immunoSEQ multiplex PCR was the method, and the copy in TCRdb shows in-frame clones only, minus some. Among more than 150,000 clones listed, 85% to 90% were seen once. The sample here was peripheral blood, taken on day 0 of AZD1222 vaccination. Receptor source: an adult in good health. CDR3s include the opening cysteine and the closing phenylalanine or tryptophan. D genes are given only for firm matches. Clone size, where shown, is once, few, many, or a class for clones that have expanded.

clone_size j_call d_call v_call cdr3_nt cdr3_aa
NA TRBJ1-4 NA TRBV6-5 TGTGCCAGCAGGACCGACGACGGCGCTAATGAAAAACTGTTTTTT CASRTDDGANEKLFF
NA TRBJ2-5 NA TRBV29-1 TGCAGCGTTGTACCCCAGGGTAACCAAGAGACCCAGTACTTC CSVVPQGNQETQYF
NA TRBJ1-1 NA TRBV6-5 TGTGCCAGCAGGCCCCTGGAAGTCGACACTGAAGCTTTCTTT CASRPLEVDTEAFF
NA TRBJ2-7 NA TRBV5-5 TGTGCCAGCAGTTACGGACAGCCTTCTACCTACGAGCAGTACTTC CASSYGQPSTYEQYF
NA TRBJ2-1 NA TRBV3-1/TRBV3-2 TGTGCCAGCAGCCAAGAAGGCGGGAGAGTGAGGGGGAATGAGCAGTTCTTC CASSQEGGRVRGNEQFF
once TRBJ1-5 NA TRBV12-3/TRBV12-4 TGTGCCAGCAGTTTAATTACCCAGCCCCAGCATTTT CASSLITQPQHF
NA TRBJ1-2 TRBD1 TRBV5-1 TGCGCCAGCAGCTCAACAGGGGCAGTCGGCTATGGCTACACCTTC CASSSTGAVGYGYTF
NA TRBJ1-5 TRBD1 TRBV24-1 TGTGCCACCAGTATGACAGGGAGTTGGAGACAGCCCCAGCATTTT CATSMTGSWRQPQHF
NA TRBJ2-1 NA TRBV2 TGTGCCATACTCAGGGGCTACAATGAGCAGTTCTTC CAILRGYNEQFF
NA TRBJ2-1 NA TRBV12-5 TGTGCTAGCGGTTTGCTTAATGAGCAGTTCTTC CASGLLNEQFF
NA TRBJ1-5 NA TRBV11-2 TGTGCCAGCAGCTTAGATCTTAGCAGGGAGGATCAGCCCCAGCATTTT CASSLDLSREDQPQHF
NA TRBJ2-7 TRBD2 TRBV20-1 TGCAGTGCTAGTCTTTTTCGCGGGGGGGCTTACTACGAGCAGTACTTC CSASLFRGGAYYEQYF
NA TRBJ2-3 TRBD2 TRBV3-1/TRBV3-2 TGTGCCAGCAGCCACGGTAGCGGGGGGTTCACAGATACGCAGTATTTT CASSHGSGGFTDTQYF
NA TRBJ2-1 NA TRBV6-4 TGTGCCAGTCACAATGAGCAGTTCTTC CASHNEQFF
once TRBJ1-3 NA TRBV3-1/TRBV3-2 TGTGCCAGCAGCCAAGAAGGGCTCTCTGGAAACACCATATATTTT CASSQEGLSGNTIYF
NA TRBJ1-3 NA TRBV19 TGTGCCAGTAGTCGTGGGGCGAACGAAAACACCATATATTTT CASSRGANENTIYF
NA TRBJ1-2 TRBD1 TRBV6-1 TGTGCCAGCAGTGAAGCTCAGGGGGCAGGGTATGGCTACACCTTC CASSEAQGAGYGYTF
NA TRBJ1-2 NA TRBV30 TGTGCCTGGATTGCTTCCTCCCGGAGCTACACCTTC CAWIASSRSYTF
NA TRBJ1-2 NA TRBV18 TGTGCCAGCTCCCTCAGGGATGGCTACACCTTC CASSLRDGYTF
NA TRBJ2-1 TRBD1 TRBV7-3 TGTGCCAGCAGCGTTGGACAGGGGACCCCTCAGTTCTTC CASSVGQGTPQFF
NA TRBJ2-7 TRBD2 TRBV7-2 TGTGCCAGCAGCTTATCGGTAGCGGGAGGCCGCTACGAGCAGTACTTC CASSLSVAGGRYEQYF
NA TRBJ2-7 TRBD1 TRBV28 TGTGCCAGCAGTCGGACAGGGGGCTTCGTCTACGAGCAGTACTTC CASSRTGGFVYEQYF
NA TRBJ2-7 NA TRBV19 TGTGCCAGTAGCACCGGGTCGTACGAGCAGTACTTC CASSTGSYEQYF
NA TRBJ1-5 TRBD1 TRBV6-5 TGTGCCAGCAGTATACAGGGGGCGGGTCAGCCCCAGCATTTT CASSIQGAGQPQHF
NA TRBJ2-7 NA TRBV30 TGTGCCTGGAAGCTCTCTGGAAGCTACGAGCAGTACTTC CAWKLSGSYEQYF
NA TRBJ1-3 NA TRBV7-9 TGTGCCAGCAGCGACAGCTCTGGAAACACCATATATTTT CASSDSSGNTIYF
NA TRBJ1-2 NA TRBV10-3 TGTGCCATCAGTCAACTACAAGGGGGCTATGGCTACACCTTC CAISQLQGGYGYTF
NA TRBJ2-2 NA TRBV4-2 TGTGCCAGCAGCCAACGGGGGAGCGGGGAGCTGTTTTTT CASSQRGSGELFF
NA TRBJ1-6 TRBD1 TRBV5-4 TGTGCCAGCAGCTTAGGAGGGGGCCCTCCATATAATTCACCCCTCCACTTT CASSLGGGPPYNSPLHF
NA TRBJ2-7 NA TRBV27 TGTGCCAGCAGTTTAAATTACGAGCCCACCTACGAGCAGTACTTC CASSLNYEPTYEQYF
NA TRBJ2-5 NA TRBV11-3 TGTGCCAGCAGCTTATCCCAGGGGGAGACCCAGTACTTC CASSLSQGETQYF